The rows below give T cell receptor beta chains drawn from one sample of a study of cytomegalovirus exposure and HLA in healthy donors. Clones were read by immunoSEQ multiplex PCR, and TCRdb kept only the in-frame ones, dropping some. Of over 70,000 clones listed, 70% to 85% were seen once; the top ten hold 9.5% to 12%. The specimen sequenced was PBMCs. The source of these receptors is a human donor in good health. CDR3s include the opening cysteine and the closing phenylalanine or tryptophan. Each record gives: V gene, D gene, clone size, J gene, CDR3 DNA, CDR3 protein. The D gene is left open where the match is weak. Part of the rows lack a size; the others show once, few, many or a class for expanded clones.

V: TRBV30; D: TRBD1; size: -; J: TRBJ2-3; DNA: TGTGCCTGTGACCCCGGACAGGGGCCCACAGATACGCAGTATTTT; CDR3: CACDPGQGPTDTQYF
V: TRBV6-5; D: -; size: -; J: TRBJ2-7; DNA: TGTGCCAGCAGTTCCCCCTACGAGCAGTACTTC; CDR3: CASSSPYEQYF
V: TRBV7-3; D: TRBD2; size: -; J: TRBJ2-7; DNA: TGTGCCAGCAGCGCCGGGACTAGCGTCTATAGCGAGCAGTACTTC; CDR3: CASSAGTSVYSEQYF
V: TRBV4-1; D: -; size: once; J: TRBJ1-5; DNA: TGCGCCAGCAGCCGAACGGGGTCTAGCAATCAGCCCCAGCATTTT; CDR3: CASSRTGSSNQPQHF
V: TRBV7-3; D: -; size: once; J: TRBJ1-3; DNA: TGTGCCAGCAGCCCCCATGCACCGTCAGTGCGGGGAAACACCATATATTTT; CDR3: CASSPHAPSVRGNTIYF
V: TRBV30; D: TRBD2; size: once; J: TRBJ2-1; DNA: TGTGCCTGGAGGTCTAGCGGGAGCGGTGAGCAGTTCTTC; CDR3: CAWRSSGSGEQFF
V: TRBV5-1; D: -; size: -; J: TRBJ1-1; DNA: TGCGCCAGCAGCTTCGGTGACACTGAAGCTTTCTTT; CDR3: CASSFGDTEAFF
V: TRBV5-1; D: -; size: -; J: TRBJ2-2; DNA: TGCGCCAGCGGCGCTAGCGAGTCCGGGGAGCTGTTTTTT; CDR3: CASGASESGELFF
V: TRBV5-6; D: -; size: -; J: TRBJ1-2; DNA: TGTGCCAGTCAGCTTGGAGAGGGAAGGTATGGCTACACCTTC; CDR3: CASQLGEGRYGYTF
V: TRBV5-6; D: -; size: -; J: TRBJ2-1; DNA: TGTGCCAGCAGTTACACCGGGGGCTCCTACAATGAGCAGTTCTTC; CDR3: CASSYTGGSYNEQFF
V: TRBV7-9; D: -; size: once; J: TRBJ2-3; DNA: TGTGCCAGCAGCCTCAAGACAGGTTACACAGATACGCAGTATTTT; CDR3: CASSLKTGYTDTQYF
V: TRBV19; D: -; size: -; J: TRBJ1-5; DNA: TGTGCCAGTAGCAGTCGGGGGAGCAATCAGCCCCAGCATTTT; CDR3: CASSSRGSNQPQHF
V: TRBV29-1; D: -; size: few; J: TRBJ2-3; DNA: TGCAGCGTTCGGGGGAGCCCGCTTACTAGCACAGATACGCAGTATTTT; CDR3: CSVRGSPLTSTDTQYF
V: TRBV10-3; D: -; size: few; J: TRBJ1-4; DNA: TGTGCCATCAGTGAGACAGCAGCTACTAATGAAAAACTGTTTTTT; CDR3: CAISETAATNEKLFF
V: TRBV4-2; D: TRBD2; size: few; J: TRBJ2-5; DNA: TGTGCCAGCAGCCAAGATCCAGGACTAGTCGCCAAAGAGACCCAGTACTTC; CDR3: CASSQDPGLVAKETQYF
V: TRBV15; D: -; size: -; J: TRBJ1-4; DNA: TGTGCCACCAGCAGTGGGGGGGGCGTCGAAAAACTGTTTTTT; CDR3: CATSSGGGVEKLFF
V: TRBV6-1; D: -; size: -; J: TRBJ2-3; DNA: TGTGCCAGCAATTATTACACAGATACGCAGTATTTT; CDR3: CASNYYTDTQYF
V: TRBV29-1; D: TRBD1; size: few; J: TRBJ2-5; DNA: TGCAGCGTTGAAGCCCGAGACAGGGGGTGGGAGACCCAGTACTTC; CDR3: CSVEARDRGWETQYF
V: TRBV9; D: TRBD2; size: -; J: TRBJ2-7; DNA: TGTGCCAGCAGCGTAGGTTTCGGGAGGGCCCACGAGCAGTACTTC; CDR3: CASSVGFGRAHEQYF
V: TRBV19; D: -; size: -; J: TRBJ1-4; DNA: TGTGCCAGTAGTCGGGCAGGGGAGGGGTCAACTAATGAAAAACTGTTTTTT; CDR3: CASSRAGEGSTNEKLFF
V: TRBV19; D: -; size: few; J: TRBJ1-2; DNA: TGTGCCAGTTCGTTCAGGGGCAATTATGGCTACACCTTC; CDR3: CASSFRGNYGYTF
V: TRBV20-1; D: -; size: -; J: TRBJ2-5; DNA: TGCAGTGGGGAGGCCCAAGAGACCCAGTACTTC; CDR3: CSGEAQETQYF
V: TRBV7-9; D: TRBD2; size: -; J: TRBJ2-3; DNA: TGTGCCAGCAGCCCACCGGGGGGACCGACAGATACGCAGTATTTT; CDR3: CASSPPGGPTDTQYF
V: TRBV9; D: TRBD2; size: -; J: TRBJ2-3; DNA: TGTGCCAGCAGCTCTGGACTAGCGGCTAGCACAGATACGCAGTATTTT; CDR3: CASSSGLAASTDTQYF
V: TRBV30; D: TRBD1; size: -; J: TRBJ1-4; DNA: TGTGCCTGGAGTTCCGGGACAGGGGCAACTAATGAAAAACTGTTTTTT; CDR3: CAWSSGTGATNEKLFF
V: TRBV5-1; D: -; size: -; J: TRBJ1-2; DNA: TGCGCCAGCAGCTTGGATTGGCCGGGTGGCTACACCTTC; CDR3: CASSLDWPGGYTF
V: TRBV5-4; D: TRBD2; size: -; J: TRBJ2-3; DNA: TGTGCCAGCAGCTTGGCGCTAGCGGGCGCAGATACGCAGTATTTT; CDR3: CASSLALAGADTQYF
V: TRBV5-6; D: TRBD1; size: -; J: TRBJ1-5; DNA: TGTGCCAGCAGCGCGGGGACAGGTGACAATCAGCCCCAGCATTTT; CDR3: CASSAGTGDNQPQHF
V: TRBV19; D: TRBD1; size: -; J: TRBJ2-7; DNA: TGTGCCAGTAGTGCCGGACAGGGGAACTCCTACGAGCAGTACTTC; CDR3: CASSAGQGNSYEQYF
V: TRBV9; D: -; size: few; J: TRBJ2-2; DNA: TGTGCCAGCAGCGTAGGAGGGAGTTGGACCGGGGAGCTGTTTTTT; CDR3: CASSVGGSWTGELFF
V: TRBV5-4; D: TRBD2; size: -; J: TRBJ2-7; DNA: TGTGCCAGCAGGTCCGGACTAGCGGGAGGCGATTACTTC; CDR3: CASRSGLAGGDYF
V: TRBV6-6; D: -; size: -; J: TRBJ1-1; DNA: TGTGCCAGCACCCGGGACACTGAAGCTTTCTTT; CDR3: CASTRDTEAFF
V: TRBV6-1; D: -; size: few; J: TRBJ1-1; DNA: TGTGCCAGCAGCGCACAGGGAACTGAAGCTTTCTTT; CDR3: CASSAQGTEAFF
V: TRBV29-1; D: -; size: -; J: TRBJ1-2; DNA: TGCAGCGTTGAAGAGGGGGGGTATGGCTACACCTTC; CDR3: CSVEEGGYGYTF
V: TRBV6-6; D: -; size: -; J: TRBJ2-1; DNA: TGTGCCAGCAGTTACGGAGTGCCCTTCGAGCAGTTCTTC; CDR3: CASSYGVPFEQFF
V: TRBV13; D: -; size: once; J: TRBJ1-4; DNA: TGTGCCAGCAGCTTAGGGAGGTTGCCTAATGAAAAACTGTTTTTT; CDR3: CASSLGRLPNEKLFF
V: TRBV6-6; D: -; size: -; J: TRBJ1-4; DNA: TGTGCCAGCAGTTACGTGGGGGCAGGAACTAATGAAAAACTGTTTTTT; CDR3: CASSYVGAGTNEKLFF
V: TRBV13; D: -; size: -; J: TRBJ2-1; DNA: TGTGCCAGCAGCTCCGACTCCACTAATGAGCAGTTCTTC; CDR3: CASSSDSTNEQFF
V: TRBV5-6; D: TRBD1; size: few; J: TRBJ1-1; DNA: TGTGCCAGCAGCCCCGGGACAGGGGGTTATATGAACACTGAAGCTTTCTTT; CDR3: CASSPGTGGYMNTEAFF
V: TRBV28; D: -; size: -; J: TRBJ1-5; DNA: TGTGCCAGCGATGGGCACCAGGGGCAGGAGAATCAGCCCCAGCATTTT; CDR3: CASDGHQGQENQPQHF
V: TRBV19; D: -; size: -; J: TRBJ2-1; DNA: TGTGCTTCTAGCGAATACAATGAGCAGTTCTTC; CDR3: CASSEYNEQFF
V: TRBV7-9; D: -; size: -; J: TRBJ1-3; DNA: TGTGCCAGCAGCCCAAGTCGACAGGAGGGAAACACCATATATTTT; CDR3: CASSPSRQEGNTIYF
V: TRBV7-3; D: -; size: -; J: TRBJ1-2; DNA: TGTGCCAGCAGCTTAAGTGGTCTCCCAGGGACTAACTATGGCTACACCTTC; CDR3: CASSLSGLPGTNYGYTF
V: TRBV7-3; D: TRBD1; size: few; J: TRBJ2-7; DNA: TGTGCCAGCAGCTTCGACAGGGTCTACGAGCAGTACTTC; CDR3: CASSFDRVYEQYF
V: TRBV19; D: TRBD2; size: once; J: TRBJ2-3; DNA: TGTGCCAGTAGCTCCTCGGGACTACGGCCTAGCACAGATACGCAGTATTTT; CDR3: CASSSSGLRPSTDTQYF
V: TRBV7-9; D: -; size: -; J: TRBJ1-5; DNA: TGTGCCAGCAGCCCAGGGCAGGATAATCAGCCCCAGCATTTT; CDR3: CASSPGQDNQPQHF
V: TRBV30; D: -; size: -; J: TRBJ2-7; DNA: TGTGCCTGGAGTGTGGAGCAGGGTACCGAGCAGTACTTC; CDR3: CAWSVEQGTEQYF
V: TRBV5-1; D: -; size: -; J: TRBJ1-1; DNA: TGCGCCAGTATGCCGGTTGAGAACACTGAAGCTTTCTTT; CDR3: CASMPVENTEAFF
V: TRBV18; D: TRBD1; size: -; J: TRBJ1-2; DNA: TGTGCCAGCTCACCCCGAACCGGGACAGATGGCTACACCTTC; CDR3: CASSPRTGTDGYTF
V: TRBV7-2; D: -; size: -; J: TRBJ1-2; DNA: TGTGCCAGCACCTTGGTCCCGGGACAAGGCTACACCTTC; CDR3: CASTLVPGQGYTF
V: TRBV6-1; D: -; size: -; J: TRBJ1-2; DNA: TGTGCCAGCAGTGATTCGGGGGGCCTTTATGGCTACACCTTC; CDR3: CASSDSGGLYGYTF
V: TRBV6-5; D: -; size: -; J: TRBJ1-2; DNA: TGTGCCAGCAGTTTTACGGCGGCGAGACGCAACTATGGCTACACCTTC; CDR3: CASSFTAARRNYGYTF
V: TRBV14; D: TRBD1; size: -; J: TRBJ2-1; DNA: TGTGCCACCAATAGGGACAGGGCTCTAAACAATGAGCAGTTCTTC; CDR3: CATNRDRALNNEQFF
V: TRBV7-8; D: TRBD2; size: once; J: TRBJ2-5; DNA: TGTGCCAGCAGCGCCCGACTAGCGGTGAACCAAGAGACCCAGTACTTC; CDR3: CASSARLAVNQETQYF
V: TRBV30; D: TRBD2; size: -; J: TRBJ2-3; DNA: TGTGCCTGGGGGTGGTGGGCTAGCGGGGCCACAGATACGCAGTATTTT; CDR3: CAWGWWASGATDTQYF
V: TRBV28; D: -; size: -; J: TRBJ2-7; DNA: TGTGCCAGCCATACGTCGTGGAGGCCCTCCTACGAGCAGTACTTC; CDR3: CASHTSWRPSYEQYF
V: TRBV27; D: TRBD1; size: once; J: TRBJ2-1; DNA: TGTGCCAGCAGCGCGGACAGGGGTGGCTACAATGAGCAGTTCTTC; CDR3: CASSADRGGYNEQFF
V: TRBV2; D: -; size: -; J: TRBJ1-2; DNA: TGTGCCAGCAGTGAAGACAGCTATGGCTACACCTTC; CDR3: CASSEDSYGYTF